These 10 T cell receptor beta chains were all obtained from the same sample, sequenced in a study of lymphopenia after photon versus proton radiotherapy. This table comes from immunoSEQ multiplex PCR, and its TCRdb copy is limited to in-frame clones, with some not included. The sample shows 150,000 to 200,000 clones, around 85% of them seen only once. This sample comprised peripheral blood, obtained from a patient treated with photon-based radiotherapy. These receptors were collected from a man aged 45 to 65 with gastric cancer.

The V call is TRBV10-2, the J call TRBJ2-2; D may correspond to TRBD1 or TRBD2 (5 bases each). Germline CDR1 and CDR2: WSHSY and SAAADI. The ends were cut back, 6 bases at V and 6 bases at J, with 17 bases in the middle. This CDR3 has 15 residues. The CDR3 protein is CASRAGTSLAGELFF. The CDR3 bases are TGCGCCAGCAGAGCCGGGACGAGCCTGGCCGGGGAGCTGTTTTTT.

This chain joins TRBV6-1 and TRBJ2-7; D possibly corresponds to TRBD1 (5 bases). The CDR3 is 15 amino acids. From germline, CDR1 is MNHNS and CDR2 SASEGT. Trimming pared 2 bases from V and 1 base from J, leaving 12 bases between. CDR3 DNA: TGTGCCAGCAGTGAAAACTCCGACAGTTCCTACGAGCAGTACTTC. Translated, it gives CASSENSDSSYEQYF.

The chain carries TRBV28 and TRBJ2-7, with no clear D. V was shortened by 2 bases and J by 5 bases, with 10 bases between the two germline ends. The CDR3 is 13 amino acids. Germline CDR1 MDHEN, CDR2 SYDVKM. The CDR3 is CASSLPTPDEQYF. In DNA, the CDR3 is TGTGCCAGCAGTTTACCGACCCCGGACGAGCAGTACTTC.

This sequence joins TRBV4-3 and TRBJ2-3; D is ambiguous. Germline V gene lookup returns CDR1 LGHNA and CDR2 YSLEER. The CDR3 length is 15 residues. Trimming stripped 1 base from V and 2 bases from J, with 10 bases between. The CDR3: CASSQALVPTDTQYF. In nucleotides, the CDR3 is TGCGCCAGCAGCCAAGCCCTAGTTCCCACAGATACGCAGTATTTT.

This chain joins TRBV2 and TRBJ2-5; D perhaps matches TRBD1 (6 bases). With 5 bases removed from V and 4 bases from J, the gap between germline ends came to 11 bases. CDR1 and CDR2 from the germline V gene are SNHLY and FYNNEI. The CDR3 has 13 residues. This CDR3 is CASSLQGRETQYF. The CDR3 nucleotides read TGTGCCAGCAGTTTACAGGGACGAGAGACCCAGTACTTC.

V is TRBV1 and J is TRBJ1-3; the table's D call TRBD1 went unverified against the DNA. TRBV1 is noted as a pseudogene. This CDR3 has 16 residues. This chain's CDR3 is CTSSQPGQLSGNTIYF. DNA of the CDR3: TGCACCAGCAGCCAGCCGGGACAGCTCTCTGGAAACACCATATATTTT.

The rearrangement links TRBV7-2 to TRBJ2-1; D tentatively fits TRBD1 or TRBD2 (5 bases each). The germline V gene encodes CDR1 SGHTA and CDR2 FQGNSA. CDR3 length: 11 residues. CDR3 in DNA: TGTGGGGGGAGCTCCTACAATGAGCAGTTCTTC. The encoded protein is CGGSSYNEQFF. Full variable domain (rest looked up from reference TRBV7-2 and TRBJ2-1): GAGVSQSPSNKVTEKGKDVELRCDPISGHTALYWYRQSLGQGLEFLIYFQGNSAPDKSGLPSDRFSAERTGGSVSTLTIQRTQQEDSAVYLCGGSSYNEQFFGPGTRLTVL.

The rearrangement uses TRBV19 and TRBJ1-2; D perhaps matches TRBD1 (5 bases). Trimming left V 1 base short and J 4 bases short, with 7 bases between. Germline CDR1 reads LNHDA; CDR2 reads SQIVND (reference sequence). The CDR3 has 13 amino acids. CDR3 in amino acids: CASSIGQTYGYTF. The CDR3 DNA is TGTGCCAGTAGTATAGGACAGACCTATGGCTACACCTTC.

V usage is TRBV5-1 and J usage is TRBJ1-1; the D is unclear. Germline CDR1 and CDR2: SGHRS and YFSETQ. V shed 0 bases and J shed 3 bases, with 12 bases lying between them. The CDR3 is 15 residues long. In nucleotides, the CDR3 is TGCGCCAGCAGCTTGGCTCCTAGGAGTGACACTGAAGCTTTCTTT. This translates into CASSLAPRSDTEAFF.

The chain has TRBV5-1 and TRBJ2-7; TRBD2 matches at 7 bases. Germline lookup yields CDR1 SGHRS and CDR2 YFSETQ. V gave up 0 bases and J gave up 5 bases; unmatched junction bases: 5. This CDR3 is built from 14 residues. The CDR3 DNA reads as TGCGCCAGCAGCTTGGCCGGGACTAAGGACGAGCAGTACTTC. This codes for CASSLAGTKDEQYF.